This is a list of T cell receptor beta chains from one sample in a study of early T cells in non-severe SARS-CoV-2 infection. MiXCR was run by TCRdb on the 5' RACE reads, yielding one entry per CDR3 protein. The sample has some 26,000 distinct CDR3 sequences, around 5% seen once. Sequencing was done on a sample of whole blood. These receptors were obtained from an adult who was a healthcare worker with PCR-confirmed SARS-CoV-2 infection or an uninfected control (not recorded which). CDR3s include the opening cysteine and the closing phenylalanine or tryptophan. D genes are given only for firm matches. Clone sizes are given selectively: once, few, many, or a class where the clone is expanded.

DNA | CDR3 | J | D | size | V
TGCGCCAGCACCTTGGAACAGCCCTATGGCTACACCTTC | CASTLEQPYGYTF | TRBJ1-2 | . | many | TRBV5-1
TGTGCCTGGGGAAGGCACAATGAGCAGTTCTTC | CAWGRHNEQFF | TRBJ2-1 | . | many | TRBV30
TGTGCCAGCTCACCAGGGCTCGGAAACACCATATATTTT | CASSPGLGNTIYF | TRBJ1-3 | . | many | TRBV18
TGCGCCAGCACCCCGGGGACAGGGGGTTTTAATGAAAAACTGTTTTTT | CASTPGTGGFNEKLFF | TRBJ1-4 | TRBD1 | many | TRBV5-1
TGTGCCTGGAGTCAGGATAGCAATCAGCCCCAGCATTTT | CAWSQDSNQPQHF | TRBJ1-5 | . | few | TRBV30
TGTGCCAGCAGTTACTCTATTCCCAGCGGGAGGGTAAACTACGAGCAGTACTTC | CASSYSIPSGRVNYEQYF | TRBJ2-7 | TRBD2 | many | TRBV6-5
TGCGCCAGCAGCTTGGACAGGGGCGGCGGTTTCGACACTGAAGCTTTCTTT | CASSLDRGGGFDTEAFF | TRBJ1-1 | TRBD1 | many | TRBV5-1
TGCAGCGTTGAAGAGAACGCAGATACGCAGTATTTT | CSVEENADTQYF | TRBJ2-3 | . | . | TRBV29-1
TGTGCCAGCAGCTTCAACAGGGGGCGACACACTGAAGCTTTCTTT | CASSFNRGRHTEAFF | TRBJ1-1 | TRBD1 | many | TRBV5-6
TGTGCCAGCAGCCAAGCGCTAGCTGCAAGCACAGATACGCAGTATTTT | CASSQALAASTDTQYF | TRBJ2-3 | . | many | TRBV14
TGCAGTGCTAGTCTTAGCGGGAGGGCCCGGAGAACCGGGGAGCTGTTTTTT | CSASLSGRARRTGELFF | TRBJ2-2 | TRBD2 | . | TRBV20-1
TGTGCCAGCAGCTCGGGACAGGCGGGAGGCTACACCTTC | CASSSGQAGGYTF | TRBJ1-2 | TRBD1 | many | TRBV7-6
TGTGCCAGCAGCTCTAGCGGGAGGTACCGCACAGATACGCAGTATTTT | CASSSSGRYRTDTQYF | TRBJ2-3 | TRBD2 | many | TRBV7-9
TGTGCCAGCAGAGGGCCTGTTTCCAATCAGCCCCAGCATTTT | CASRGPVSNQPQHF | TRBJ1-5 | . | . | TRBV2
TGCAGTGCTAGAGACAGCGGTCCTGGAAACACCATATATTTT | CSARDSGPGNTIYF | TRBJ1-3 | . | few | TRBV20-1